The next 18 T cell receptor beta chains were all read from a single sample in a study of blood T cell repertoires in COVID-19. The data were produced by immunoSEQ multiplex PCR, yet TCRdb's version contains in-frame clones alone and is incomplete. This sample has roughly 230,000 clones; around 81% occur once, and the top ten carry 5% to 7%. The specimen sequenced was peripheral blood. Receptors originate from an older woman with active or convalescent COVID-19.

This clone appeared a few times. The genes are TRBV19 and TRBJ1-2, with 7 bases lining up with TRBD1. The CDR3 runs 18 residues. Losses at the gene ends were 7 bases for V and 0 bases for J; bases not matched to a gene: 17. CDR1 LNHDA and CDR2 SQIVND come from the germline V gene (reference sequence). CDR3 nucleotides: TGTGCCAGTAAACCCCAGACAGGGTTGGGCCCAGCTAACTATGGCTACACCTTC. As protein: CASKPQTGLGPANYGYTF.

The V gene is TRBV2, the J gene TRBJ2-3; D not certain. The CDR3 is 12 amino acids. Trimming took off 4 bases at V and 5 bases at J, with 7 bases between the two ends. Germline lookup yields CDR1 SNHLY and CDR2 FYNNEI. As DNA, the CDR3 is TGTGCCAGCAGTGCTCTACTAGATACGCAGTATTTT. It specifies CASSALLDTQYF.

The V call is TRBV7-6, the J call TRBJ2-7, with 11 bases matching TRBD2. The CDR3 loop spans 17 amino acids. Germline V gene data show CDR1 as SGHVS and CDR2 as FNYEAQ. The V and J ends lost 5 bases and 3 bases, in that order; junction bases with no gene match: 12. The CDR3 region is CASSRTPGLADYYEQYF. The CDR3 nucleotides are TGTGCCAGCAGCCGAACCCCGGGACTAGCGGACTACTACGAGCAGTACTTC.

The chain is built from TRBV5-1 and TRBJ2-3; 13 nucleotides agree with TRBD2. V shed 5 bases, J shed 0 bases, and the junction held 12 bases outside the gene matches. CDR1 is SGHRS, CDR2 YFSETQ, per germline. The CDR3 has 19 amino acids. For the CDR3, the DNA is TGCGCCAGCAGACCCGGGACTAGCGGGATGGGGCTTAGCACAGATACGCAGTATTTT. Translated, it gives CASRPGTSGMGLSTDTQYF.

The CDR3 is CASSPDRGKEEQYF. CDR3 DNA sequence: TGCGCCAGCAGCCCCGACAGGGGGAAGGAAGAGCAGTACTTC. The V call is TRBV4-1, the J call TRBJ2-7; TRBD1 aligns across 9 bases. V lost 4 bases and J lost 7; bases outside the gene matches: 8. This CDR3 is 14 amino acids long. CDR1 MGHRA and CDR2 YSYEKL come from the germline V gene.

CDR3 nucleotide sequence: TGCAGCGTTGTCCACAGGGGAAGTAATGAAAAACTGTTTTTT. Protein product: CSVVHRGSNEKLFF. The chain has TRBV29-1 and TRBJ1-4; 7 nucleotides align to TRBD1. CDR1 is SQVTM, CDR2 ANQGSEA, per germline. The CDR3 extends over 14 amino acids. J was trimmed by 4 bases and V by 4 bases; bases with no gene match: 6.

The chain recombines TRBV4-2 with TRBJ2-1; 10 bases map to TRBD1. The V segment lost 2 bases and the J segment 6 bases; nucleotides outside the gene matches: 4. Looked up from germline, CDR1 is LGHNA and CDR2 is YNFKEQ. This CDR3 is 15 amino acids long. The CDR3 loop reads CASSQTGTGVNEQFF. The CDR3 bases are TGTGCCAGCAGCCAAACCGGGACAGGGGTCAATGAGCAGTTCTTC.

The chain uses TRBV7-8 and TRBJ2-3, with 13 bases fitting TRBD2. Germline V gene data show CDR1 as SGHVS and CDR2 as FQNEAQ. Trimming removed 1 base from V and 2 bases from J; junction bases left unmatched: 9. This CDR3 contains 19 residues. The CDR3 is CASSLVGRLAGGSTDTQYF. DNA for the CDR3: TGTGCCAGCAGCTTAGTAGGGAGACTAGCGGGGGGTTCCACAGATACGCAGTATTTT.

This rearrangement joins TRBV12-3 or TRBV12-4 to TRBJ1-1; weak D call: TRBD1 (5 bases). This CDR3 comprises 13 residues. The V and J ends lost 5 bases and 4 bases respectively, with 11 bases between them. The CDR3 protein is CASSPDSGTEAFF. The CDR3 bases are TGTGCCAGCAGTCCAGACAGTGGCACTGAAGCTTTCTTT.

The gene calls are TRBV6-5 and TRBJ1-5; D not certain. This CDR3 spans 13 amino acids. Germline CDR1 and CDR2: MNHEY and SVGAGI. V was cut by 2 bases and J by 7 bases, with 9 bases left in between. In DNA form, the CDR3 reads TGTGCCAGCAGTTACGGGCGGGTCCAGCCCCAGCATTTT. Translation: CASSYGRVQPQHF.

This chain links TRBV9 with TRBJ1-2; D not certain. Trimming removed 0 bases from V and 9 bases from J, with 18 bases in between. Germline CDR1 reads SGDLS; CDR2 reads YYNGEE. This CDR3 region has 15 residues. The CDR3 DNA follows: TGTGCCAGCAGCGTAGGAAGAGCCCGGGGTCTGAGCTACACCTTC. Translated: CASSVGRARGLSYTF. The full variable domain, completed using reference TRBV9 and TRBJ1-2, is DSGVTQTPKHLITATGQRVTLRCSPRSGDLSVYWYQQSLDQGLQFLIQYYNGEERAKGNILERFSAQQFPDLHSELNLSSLELGDSALYFCASSVGRARGLSYTFGSGTRLTVV.

The chain carries TRBV6-5 and TRBJ2-1, with D tentatively TRBD2 (5 bases). Germline V CDR1 and CDR2: MNHEY, SVGAGI. This CDR3 is built from 14 residues. Between the trimmed V and J ends, which lost 8 bases and 8 bases, there was a span of 19 bases. This CDR3 is CASSYSRKRDEQFF. CDR3 coding DNA: TGTGCCAGCTCTTACTCGCGGAAGAGGGATGAGCAGTTCTTC.

This chain connects TRBV18 to TRBJ2-1; 8 bases align to TRBD2. This CDR3 comprises 14 residues. Germline-derived CDR1 and CDR2 are KGHSH and LQKENI. V shed 6 bases, J shed 9 bases, and the junction held 10 bases outside the gene matches. In DNA, the CDR3 is TGTGCCAGCTCCCGGGAGGGCCCTCTTCCTGAGCAGTTCTTC. Amino acid sequence: CASSREGPLPEQFF.

The chain combines TRBV5-1 with TRBJ1-1; no firm D call. From germline, CDR1 is SGHRS and CDR2 YFSETQ. Deletions cut 7 bases from V and 3 bases from J, with 13 bases between. This CDR3 comprises 13 residues. CDR3 in amino acids: CASSTHPDTEAFF. For the CDR3, the DNA is TGCGCCAGCTCAACACACCCCGACACTGAAGCTTTCTTT.

V and J are TRBV5-6 and TRBJ1-1; tentative D call: TRBD1 (6 bases). The germline gives CDR1 SGHDT, CDR2 YYEEEE. The CDR3 extends over 14 amino acids. The V end was cut by 6 bases, the J end by 0 bases, with 12 bases between. The CDR3 bases are TGTGCCAGCAACACCGGGACATTGAACACTGAAGCTTTCTTT. This translates into CASNTGTLNTEAFF.

The rearrangement links TRBV19 to TRBJ1-1; D unresolved. This CDR3 has 14 residues. Germline CDR1 reads LNHDA; CDR2 reads SQIVND (reference sequence). Trimming stripped 3 bases from V and 0 bases from J, with 8 bases between. CDR3 sequence reads: CASSISGLNTEAFF. DNA for the CDR3: TGTGCCAGTAGTATCTCGGGTCTGAACACTGAAGCTTTCTTT.

The chain combines TRBV11-3 with TRBJ2-3, with 8 positions matching TRBD1. The CDR3 runs to 16 residues. Germline-derived CDR1 and CDR2 are SGHNT and YENEEA. Trimming at V came to 5 bases and at J to 2 bases, leaving 9 bases not matched to a gene. CDR3 protein: CASSQLDRENTDTQYF. The CDR3 nucleotides are TGTGCCAGCAGCCAGCTGGACAGGGAAAACACAGATACGCAGTATTTT.

The chain employs TRBV19 and TRBJ1-2; possibly TRBD1 for D (5 bases). The CDR3 sequence is 14 residues long. Trimming left V 8 bases short and J 2 bases short, with 15 bases between. CDR1 is LNHDA and CDR2 is SQIVND in the germline V gene (reference sequence). CDR3: CASQSQGSNYGYTF. The CDR3 DNA is TGTGCCAGTCAAAGTCAGGGCTCCAACTATGGCTACACCTTC.